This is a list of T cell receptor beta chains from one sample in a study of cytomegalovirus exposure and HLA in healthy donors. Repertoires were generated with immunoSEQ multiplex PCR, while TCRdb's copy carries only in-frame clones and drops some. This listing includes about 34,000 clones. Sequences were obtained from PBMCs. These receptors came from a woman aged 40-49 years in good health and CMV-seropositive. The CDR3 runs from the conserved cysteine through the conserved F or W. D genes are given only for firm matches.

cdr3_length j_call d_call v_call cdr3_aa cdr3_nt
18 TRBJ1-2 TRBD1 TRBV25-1 CASSEYRLVQGGPYGYTF TGTGCCAGCAGTGAATATCGGCTTGTTCAAGGGGGCCCTTATGGCTACACCTTC
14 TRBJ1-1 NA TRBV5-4 CASSYTGTRTEAFF TGTGCCAGCAGCTACACAGGGACGCGGACTGAAGCTTTCTTT
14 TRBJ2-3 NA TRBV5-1 CASSSQVSTDTQYF TGCGCCAGCAGCTCCCAGGTTAGCACAGATACGCAGTATTTT
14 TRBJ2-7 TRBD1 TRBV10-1 CASSPGDSRGEQYF TGCGCCAGCAGCCCCGGGGACAGTAGGGGGGAGCAGTACTTC
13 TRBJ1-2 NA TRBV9 CASSWGGRDGYTF TGTGCCAGCAGCTGGGGAGGGAGAGATGGCTACACCTTC
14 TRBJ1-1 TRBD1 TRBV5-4 CASSRGLGGTEAFF TGTGCCAGCAGCAGGGGGCTCGGTGGTACTGAAGCTTTCTTT
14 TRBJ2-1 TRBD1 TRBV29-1 CSVALGQRYNEQFF TGCAGCGTTGCACTGGGACAGAGGTACAATGAGCAGTTCTTC
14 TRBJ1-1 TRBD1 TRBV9 CASSITGADSEAFF TGTGCCAGCAGCATTACAGGGGCGGACTCTGAAGCTTTCTTT
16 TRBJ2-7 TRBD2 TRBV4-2 CASSQGTSGIAYEQYF TGTGCCAGCAGCCAAGGGACTAGCGGGATAGCCTACGAGCAGTACTTC
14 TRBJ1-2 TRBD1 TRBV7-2 CASSYPGQGYGYTF TGTGCCAGCAGCTACCCGGGACAGGGCTATGGCTACACCTTC
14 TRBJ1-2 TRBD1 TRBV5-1 CASSGDRAFYGYTF TGCGCCAGCAGCGGGGACAGGGCCTTCTATGGCTACACCTTC
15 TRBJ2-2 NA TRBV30 CACPPRIANTGELFF TGTGCCTGTCCCCCCAGGATCGCGAACACCGGGGAGCTGTTTTTT
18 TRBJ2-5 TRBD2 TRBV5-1 CASSLGKLAGGYQETQYF TGCGCCAGCAGCTTGGGGAAACTAGCGGGAGGTTACCAAGAGACCCAGTACTTC
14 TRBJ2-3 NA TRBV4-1 CASSGLQVTDTQYF TGCGCCAGCAGCGGGTTACAGGTCACAGATACGCAGTATTTT
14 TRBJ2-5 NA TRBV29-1 CSVGSGGGQETQYF TGCAGCGTTGGGTCGGGTGGAGGCCAAGAGACCCAGTACTTC
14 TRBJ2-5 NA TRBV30 CAWSVGSQRETQYF TGTGCCTGGAGTGTTGGTAGCCAAAGGGAGACCCAGTACTTC
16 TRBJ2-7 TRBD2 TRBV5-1 CASSFGLAGSAYEQYF TGCGCCAGCAGCTTCGGACTAGCGGGAAGCGCCTACGAGCAGTACTTC
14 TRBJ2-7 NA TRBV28 CASSSVGGSYEQYF TGTGCCAGCAGTTCCGTAGGGGGCTCCTACGAGCAGTACTTC
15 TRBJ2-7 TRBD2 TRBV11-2 CASSPQSLAAYEQYF TGTGCCAGCAGCCCCCAGTCACTAGCGGCCTACGAGCAGTACTTC
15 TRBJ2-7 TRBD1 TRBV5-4 CASSWPGTGPREQYF TGTGCCAGCAGCTGGCCCGGGACAGGGCCCCGGGAGCAGTACTTC
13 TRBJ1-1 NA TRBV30 CAWSSSGGSEAFF TGTGCCTGGAGTTCCAGCGGAGGCAGTGAAGCTTTCTTT
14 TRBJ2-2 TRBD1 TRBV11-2 CASSRPGQSGELFF TGTGCCAGCAGCCGTCCGGGACAGAGCGGGGAGCTGTTTTTT
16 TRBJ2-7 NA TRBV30 CAWSVLRGARAYEQYF TGTGCCTGGAGTGTACTACGGGGGGCTAGGGCCTACGAGCAGTACTTC
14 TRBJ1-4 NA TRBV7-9 CASSAGVGWEKLFF TGTGCCAGCAGCGCGGGGGTAGGATGGGAAAAACTGTTTTTT
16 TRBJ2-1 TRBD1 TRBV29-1 CSVNRQGLHSYNEQFF TGCAGCGTCAATCGACAGGGATTACACTCCTACAATGAGCAGTTCTTC
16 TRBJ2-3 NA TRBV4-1 CASSQIAGLYTDTQYF TGCGCCAGCAGCCAAATTGCCGGACTTTACACAGATACGCAGTATTTT
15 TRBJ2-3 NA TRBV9 CASSVQERGTDTQYF TGTGCCAGCAGCGTTCAGGAGAGGGGCACAGATACGCAGTATTTT
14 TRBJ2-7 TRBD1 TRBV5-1 CASPLTGGLYEQYF TGCGCCAGCCCCTTGACAGGGGGATTATACGAGCAGTACTTC
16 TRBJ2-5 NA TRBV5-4 CASSLGPTSMQETQYF TGTGCCAGCAGCTTGGGCCCTACGTCAATGCAAGAGACCCAGTACTTC
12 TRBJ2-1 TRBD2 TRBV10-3 CAAGLAQTEQFF TGTGCCGCCGGACTAGCCCAAACTGAGCAGTTCTTC
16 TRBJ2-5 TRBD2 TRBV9 CASSVGPGGGGETQYF TGTGCCAGCAGCGTAGGCCCGGGAGGAGGTGGAGAGACCCAGTACTTC
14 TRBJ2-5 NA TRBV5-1 CASSSTSYQETQYF TGCGCCAGCAGCTCCACATCGTACCAAGAGACCCAGTACTTC
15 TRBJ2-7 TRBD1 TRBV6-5 CASRGVTGAAYEQYF TGTGCCAGCCGTGGTGTGACAGGGGCCGCCTACGAGCAGTACTTC
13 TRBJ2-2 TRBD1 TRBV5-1 CAHRTGVTGELFF TGCGCCCACCGGACAGGGGTCACCGGGGAGCTGTTTTTT
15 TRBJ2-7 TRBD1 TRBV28 CASSSSGQGSYEQYF TGTGCCAGCAGCTCCTCGGGACAGGGTTCCTACGAGCAGTACTTC
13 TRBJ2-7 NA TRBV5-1 CASSISTGYEQYF TGCGCCAGCTCAATATCGACAGGCTACGAGCAGTACTTC
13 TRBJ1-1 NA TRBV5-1 CASRRRENTEAFF TGCGCCAGCAGACGCAGGGAAAACACTGAAGCTTTCTTT
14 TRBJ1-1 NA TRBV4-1 CASSQAIGGTEAFF TGCGCCAGCAGCCAAGCCATAGGGGGCACTGAAGCTTTCTTT
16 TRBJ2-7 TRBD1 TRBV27 CASSQMGQGGRGEQYF TGTGCCAGCAGTCAAATGGGACAGGGGGGTAGGGGCGAGCAGTACTTC
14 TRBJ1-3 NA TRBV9 CASSVQGRGNTIYF TGTGCCAGCAGCGTACAGGGGCGTGGAAACACCATATATTTT
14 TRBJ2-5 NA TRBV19 CASSISTGQETQYF TGTGCCAGTAGTATTTCGACAGGCCAAGAGACCCAGTACTTC
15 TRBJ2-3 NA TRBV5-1 CASSLQTSNTDTQYF TGCGCCAGCAGCTTACAGACTAGTAACACAGATACGCAGTATTTT
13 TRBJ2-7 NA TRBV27 CASSLAGQYEQYF TGTGCCAGCAGTTTAGCAGGACAGTACGAGCAGTACTTC
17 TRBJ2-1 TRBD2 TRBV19 CASSIGLAGGGGNEQFF TGTGCCAGTAGTATAGGCCTCGCGGGAGGCGGTGGCAATGAGCAGTTCTTC
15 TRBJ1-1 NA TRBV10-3 CAISEEGGERAEAFF TGTGCCATCAGTGAGGAAGGGGGGGAGAGAGCTGAAGCTTTCTTT
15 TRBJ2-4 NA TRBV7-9 CASSFRTQAKNIQYF TGTGCCAGCAGCTTTCGGACTCAGGCCAAAAACATTCAGTACTTC
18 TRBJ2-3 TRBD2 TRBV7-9 CASSLVGSSGRARDTQYF TGTGCCAGCAGCTTAGTGGGATCTAGCGGGAGGGCCAGAGATACGCAGTATTTT
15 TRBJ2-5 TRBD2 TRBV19 CASSKGLAGEETQYF TGTGCCAGTAGTAAGGGACTAGCGGGGGAAGAGACCCAGTACTTC
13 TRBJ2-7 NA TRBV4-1 CASSQRESYEQYF TGCGCCAGCAGCCAGAGGGAGAGCTACGAGCAGTACTTC
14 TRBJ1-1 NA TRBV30 CAWLNWGQNTEAFF TGTGCCTGGCTTAACTGGGGGCAGAACACTGAAGCTTTCTTT
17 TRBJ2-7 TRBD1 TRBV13 CASSGGQGASGGYEQYF TGTGCCAGCAGCGGAGGACAGGGGGCATCGGGGGGGTACGAGCAGTACTTC
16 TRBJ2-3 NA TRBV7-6 CASSFRGAEYTDTQYF TGTGCCAGCAGCTTCCGAGGAGCGGAATACACAGATACGCAGTATTTT